The sequence of this TCR beta chain was determined in a study of OX40 agonist ivuxolimab in advanced cancers. Background on the study: Partial responses were achieved by three patients, one with hepatocellular carcinoma and two with cutaneous melanoma. Overall study findings and caveats: Low normalized clonal expansion also occurred in some nonresponding patients. At 0.1-3.0 mg/kg, partial responders had clonal expansion among the lowest observed.

This CDR3 is 16 amino acids long. Germline lookup yields CDR1 MNHEY and CDR2 SMNVEV (reference sequence). After removal of 11 bases from V and 3 bases from J, the junction contained 18 bases not matched to a gene. In the case of this clone: Its antigen remains unidentified.

Systemic immunosuppression or autoimmune disease history was grounds to exclude patients. The table came from immunoSEQ multiplex PCR; TCRdb's copy has only in-frame clones and leaves some out. The repertoire holds approximately 74,000 clones, with around nine tenths as singletons. The source is an adult with an advanced solid tumor such as melanoma, head and neck, liver or kidney cancer. Sequenced material: CD4+ or CD8+ T cells sorted from blood, taken in a trial of the OX40 agonist ivuxolimab. The V call is TRBV27, the J call TRBJ1-1; 7 nucleotides line up with TRBD1. The CDR3 nucleotides read TGTGCCTTCAAAGGGGGCCTCGCCCTTAAAGACACTGAAGCTTTCTTT. Translated: CAFKGGLALKDTEAFF.